This T cell receptor (beta chain) was recorded in a study of T-cell memory formation after mild COVID-19 (dated by TCRdb to the early 2020s). In the study overall: Most TCR sequence clusters were specific to one of the two donors. The cohort was made up of two young adult volunteers, one female and one male, who were previously healthy. In two donors, T-cell clones that expanded and contracted after mild COVID-19 were tracked by sequencing TCRalpha and TCRbeta repertoires over time.

The run used an Illumina NovaSeq 6000. Using 5'RACE with constant-segment primers, TCRalpha and TCRbeta cDNA libraries were constructed, with sample barcodes and unique molecular identifiers added in the process. Trizol reagent was used to extract RNA from every sample. Library amplification was performed in two PCR steps, and a second sample barcode and Illumina TruSeq adapters were introduced in the second step. The libraries were sequenced on an Illumina NovaSeq using 2 x 150 bp paired-end reads. In the paper's pipeline: With migec v1.2.7, reads were demultiplexed and then collapsed into UMI-guided consensus sequences. Using mixcr v2.1.11, UMI consensuses were aligned to TRA and TRB V and J templates and then assembled into clonotypes. A clonotype was counted as expanded or contracted only when both edgeR and NoisET called the clonotype significant, with the noise models trained on biological replicates. edgeR calls used a false discovery rate-adjusted p below 0.01 and a log2 fold-change threshold of 1. PCA with hierarchical clustering of max-normalized trajectories of the 1000 most abundant clonotypes was used as exploratory dynamics analysis. Separately sequenced CD4+ and CD8+ repertoires were used to assign a CD4 or CD8 phenotype to each responding clone. TCRdb passed the public sequencing reads through fastp at Q25 and MiXCR, retaining productive beta sequences. Every entry covers one CDR3 protein and lists the most common genes and DNA from its rows. The V and J calls and clone size are TCRdb's, not the authors'. Recorded for this sample are hundreds of thousands of distinct CDR3 sequences; 18% of them occurred a single time. Jointly, the top ten make up approximately 12% of the sample.

As regards this clonotype: Its antigen remains undetermined. Base quality data are lacking; no much larger clone is found one base away.

V sheds 0 bases and J sheds 9 bases, leaving 18 bases between their ends. From the germline V gene (reference sequence), CDR1 is DFQATT and CDR2 is SNEGSKA. The CDR3 runs 15 residues from the cysteine to the phenylalanine. Only the CDR3 DNA is retained, 45 bases long and in frame from the first base. PBMCs were isolated by Ficoll-Paque density gradient centrifugation. The study at large found these results: Contracting CD4+ clones turned up mainly in the CM and EM memory subsets, whereas EMRA was where CD8+ clones were enriched. The detection of some responding clones in pre-infection memory suggests that pre-existing cross-reactive memory T cells joined the SARS-CoV-2 response. Balanced CD4/CD8 phenotypes were observed for clones contracting from day 15 to 85, whereas a bias towards CD4+ was observed for a second wave of clones expanding from day 15 to 37. The second-wave clones that peaked on day 37 were not confirmed to be SARS-CoV-2 specific. The study included only two mild cases, and larger cohorts that include severe cases with pre-infection samples were judged to be necessary.

The sequence derives from an adult woman who had mild COVID-19 (a few samples of this study predate the infection). The sample titles of this study are shuffled in the database, so cell type and time point are left out; the donor was told from shared clones. The chain is encoded by TRBV20-1 joined to TRBJ2-4; the D gene is possibly TRBD1, with 7 bases matching. Sequencing was done on a sample of PBMCs or a T cell subset sorted from them (not recorded which). The nucleotide sequence reads TGCAGTGCTAGAGATCGGGAGAGGGGGCGGGGCATTCAGTACTTC. This yields the protein CSARDRERGRGIQYF.